This T cell receptor (beta chain) was documented in a study of blood T cell repertoires in COVID-19. Original processing notes: Scientists estimated how many nucleated cells there were by amplifying reference gene primers. Clones were sequenced by immunoSEQ multiplex PCR, and TCRdb holds only the in-frame ones, with some missing. V and J calls and clone size are copied from that table; D and trimming were computed from the DNA. The profile shows 450,000 to 500,000 clones, roughly nine tenths of them singletons. The CDR3 sequence is 19 residues long. The V end was cut by 0 bases, the J end by 1 base, with 16 bases between. Germline CDR1 reads MGHRA; CDR2 reads YSYEKL. Two negative PCRs, clearance, or symptom resolution were required of recovered Cohort 3 donors.

Source material: PBMCs or T cells enriched from blood (not recorded which). This chain connects TRBV4-1 to TRBJ1-6, with D perhaps TRBD1 (5 bases). This receptor was obtained from a woman aged 55-69 years who had recovered from COVID-19. The CDR3 reads CASSQEFWEGQSYNSPLHF. The CDR3 nucleotides are TGCGCCAGCAGCCAAGAGTTTTGGGAGGGGCAGTCCTATAATTCACCCCTCCACTTT.